This T cell receptor (beta chain) was recorded in a study of cytomegalovirus exposure and HLA in healthy donors. Broader study findings: One later analysis reportedly identified an Asian-associated ancestry cluster that showed fewer N-insertions than the approximately 700-donor mean. An analysis that was carried out later associated 17,000 or so TCR beta sequences with HLA alleles at 0.05 false discovery rate.

From germline, CDR1 is SGHRS and CDR2 YFSETQ. CDR3 length: 15 amino acids. J gave up 2 bases and V 7 bases, and 9 bases lay outside the gene matches. Vbeta (60) and Jbeta (13) primers were used in the PCR. Produced via immunoSEQ multiplex PCR; TCRdb's table is partial and in-frame only. The table shows some 160,000 clones, with roughly 78% occurring only once. This clone came up once. Its antigen is unknown. The rearrangement joins TRBV5-1 to TRBJ2-7; 10 bases are shared with TRBD1. This clonotype originated in a woman aged 40-49 years in good health and CMV-seronegative. The sample taken for sequencing was PBMCs. The DNA for the CDR3 is TGCGCCAGCGGGGAACCCGGGACAGGGGCCTACGAGCAGTACTTC. Translated, it gives CASGEPGTGAYEQYF.